This TCR beta chain originates from a study of T cell responses to AZD1222 COVID-19 vaccine. Study-level information: The study pooled second doses at about 4 or about 12 weeks. Findings of the study overall: Repertoire samples came only from after the peak T cell response. Regions 160-218 and 743-854 dominated among vaccine-associated CD4 TCRs spanning spike.

On this clone: The antigen is undetermined.

V was shortened by 7 bases and J by 4 bases, with 8 bases between the two germline ends. Germline V gives CDR1 LNHDA, CDR2 SQIVND (reference sequence). CDR3 length: 12 amino acids. The table came from immunoSEQ multiplex PCR; TCRdb's copy has only in-frame clones and leaves some out. The data show approximately 90,000 clones, 65% to 90% seen once. Sequences were derived from peripheral blood, sampled on day 0 of AZD1222 vaccination. The chain uses TRBV19 and TRBJ1-3; maybe TRBD1 (6 bases). This clonotype originated in an adult in good health. The CDR3: CASTGQGNTIYF. The CDR3 region has the DNA TGTGCCAGTACCGGACAGGGAAACACCATATATTTT.